The rows below give T cell receptor beta chains drawn from one sample of a study of regulatory T cells in long-lasting Graves disease. MiXCR, run by TCRdb on the multiplex PCR reads, gives a single entry per CDR3 protein. The sample records some 500,000 distinct CDR3 sequences, 13% being singletons. These data were likewise used in another study, on T cells in Graves' hyperthyroidism and ophthalmopathy.

Sequenced material: peripheral blood mononuclear cells (PBMCs), taken at new diagnosis, from a patient treated with antithyroid drugs. The receptors shown here come from a young man with Graves disease. Each CDR3 is given with its conserved first and last residue. Fields, in order: clone size, V gene, J gene, CDR3 length, D gene, CDR3 DNA, CDR3 protein. D genes are given only for firm matches. Clone sizes are given selectively: once, few, many, or a class where the clone is expanded.

>few|TRBV19|TRBJ2-2|14|NA
TGTGCCAGTAGTATAGAAGACGGGACCGGGGAGCTGTTTTTT
CASSIEDGTGELFF
>many|TRBV6-5|TRBJ1-4|13|NA
TGTGCCAGCAGTTTGGGGGGCTACGAAAAACTGTTTTTT
CASSLGGYEKLFF
>many|TRBV20-1|TRBJ2-1|10|NA
TGCAGTGCTGGCAGGGATGAGCAGTTCTTC
CSAGRDEQFF
>NA|TRBV15|TRBJ2-6|14|TRBD1
TGTGCCAGCAGACAGGGTTCCAAGGCCAACGTCCTGACTTTC
CASRQGSKANVLTF
>many|TRBV6-1|TRBJ2-3|15|TRBD2
TGTGCCAGCAGTCCTAGCGGGAGGAGCACAGATACGCAGTATTTT
CASSPSGRSTDTQYF
>many|TRBV7-9|TRBJ2-1|15|NA
TGTGCCAGCAGCTTATCATCCAGGGGAGGGTATGAGCAGTTCTTC
CASSLSSRGGYEQFF
>many|TRBV28|TRBJ2-5|15|TRBD1
TGTGCCAGCAGTGGGGACAGCGAATTGCGGGAGACCCAGTACTTC
CASSGDSELRETQYF
>NA|TRBV24-1|TRBJ2-1|16|TRBD1
TGTGCCACCAGTGACCCAGGGACAGGGGCAAACAATGAGCAGTTCTTC
CATSDPGTGANNEQFF
>NA|TRBV7-2|TRBJ2-5|18|TRBD2
TGTGCCAGCAGCTTAGGGGGACTAGCGGAAGGGGGGAGGGAGACCCAGTACTTC
CASSLGGLAEGGRETQYF
>many|TRBV29-1|TRBJ2-1|13|NA
TGCAGCGCCCTCAAAAGTGTTGTCTATGAGCAGTTCTTC
CSALKSVVYEQFF